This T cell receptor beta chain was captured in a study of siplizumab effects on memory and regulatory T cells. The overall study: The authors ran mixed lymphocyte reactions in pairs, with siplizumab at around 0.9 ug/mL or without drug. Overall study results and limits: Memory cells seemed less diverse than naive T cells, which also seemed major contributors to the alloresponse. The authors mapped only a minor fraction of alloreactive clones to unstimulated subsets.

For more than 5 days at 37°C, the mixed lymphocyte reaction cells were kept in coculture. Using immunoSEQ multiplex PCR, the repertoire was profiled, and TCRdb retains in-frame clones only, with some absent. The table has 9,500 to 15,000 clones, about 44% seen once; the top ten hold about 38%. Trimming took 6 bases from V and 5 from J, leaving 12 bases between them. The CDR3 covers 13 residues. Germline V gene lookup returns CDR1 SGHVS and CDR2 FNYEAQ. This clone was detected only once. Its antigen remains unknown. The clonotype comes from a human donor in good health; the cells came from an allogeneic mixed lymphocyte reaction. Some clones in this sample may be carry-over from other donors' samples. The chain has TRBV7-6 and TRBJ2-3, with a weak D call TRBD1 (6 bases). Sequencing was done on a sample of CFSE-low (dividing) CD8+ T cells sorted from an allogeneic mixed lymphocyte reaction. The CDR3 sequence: CASSYSGEDTQYF. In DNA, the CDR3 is TGTGCCAGCAGTTACTCAGGGGAAGATACGCAGTATTTT.